The T cell receptor (beta chain) under discussion was sequenced for a study of T cell responses to AZD1222 COVID-19 vaccine. Study-wide findings and caveats: Sampling captured repertoires only after the peak T cell response. Most donors were white British, females outnumbered males, and clonal diversity was possibly underestimated.

A note on this clone: The antigen remains undetermined.

The method was immunoSEQ multiplex PCR; TCRdb's version includes in-frame clones alone and lacks a portion of them. The top ten hold about 5% of the sample, which has 150,000 or so clones, roughly nine tenths seen once. The sample in question was peripheral blood, obtained on day 0 of AZD1222 vaccination. The sequence was collected from an adult in good health.

The CDR3 loop is CASRTGGPNEKLFF. CDR3 nucleotide sequence: TGTGCCAGCAGGACAGGGGGACCTAATGAAAAACTGTTTTTT. The chain joins TRBV27 to TRBJ1-4; 9 bases map to TRBD1. The trim removed 6 bases at V and 3 bases at J, leaving 2 bases unmatched. From germline, CDR1 is MNHEY and CDR2 SMNVEV (reference sequence). CDR3 length: 14 residues.